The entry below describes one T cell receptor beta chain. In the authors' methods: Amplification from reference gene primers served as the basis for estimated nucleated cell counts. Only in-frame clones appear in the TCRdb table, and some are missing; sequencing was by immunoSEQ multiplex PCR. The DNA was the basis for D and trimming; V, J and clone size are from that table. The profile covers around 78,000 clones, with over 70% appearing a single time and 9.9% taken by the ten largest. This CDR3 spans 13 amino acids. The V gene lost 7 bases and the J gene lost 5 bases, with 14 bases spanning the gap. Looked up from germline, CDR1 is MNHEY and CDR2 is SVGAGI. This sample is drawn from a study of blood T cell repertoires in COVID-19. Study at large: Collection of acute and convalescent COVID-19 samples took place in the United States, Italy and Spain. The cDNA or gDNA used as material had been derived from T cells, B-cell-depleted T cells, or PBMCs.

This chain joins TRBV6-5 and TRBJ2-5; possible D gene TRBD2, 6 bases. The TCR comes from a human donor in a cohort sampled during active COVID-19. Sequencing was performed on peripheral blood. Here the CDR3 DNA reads TGTGCCAGCACGACTCCTCGGGAGGAGACCCAGTACTTC. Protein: CASTTPREETQYF.